This T cell receptor beta chain was captured in a study of blood T cells in healthy people across ages. CDR1 and CDR2 (germline): SGHTS, YDEGEE. Trimming took off 10 bases at V and 2 bases at J, with 16 bases between the two ends. The CDR3 loop spans 14 amino acids. Isolated per sample were at least 6 million PBMCs. With a J-beta primer mix and a sample-barcoded 5' primer, a second PCR ran roughly 6 to 12 cycles. TCRdb ran MiXCR on the 5' RACE reads and lists one entry per CDR3 protein. The sample records 1.5 million to 2 million distinct CDR3 sequences, more than 35% being singletons. The sample taken for sequencing was blood. This TCR came from a human donor in good health. V usage is TRBV5-8 and J usage is TRBJ1-5, with D uncertain. The CDR3 sequence is CASGLRGGNQPQHF. The CDR3 DNA sequence: TGTGCCTCCGGGCTCCGCGGGGGCAATCAGCCCCAGCATTTT.